The 23 T cell receptor beta chains in this list originate from one sample, sequenced in a study of response to subunit inactivated influenza vaccine. MiXCR was run by TCRdb on the RT-PCR reads, yielding one entry per CDR3 protein. This sample yields around 480,000 distinct CDR3 sequences, of which roughly 9.7% are seen a single time; 9.5% to 15% belongs to the top ten. Sequencing was performed on PBMCs from blood, taken 45 days after vaccination. The source is a man aged 45-65 years who received an inactivated influenza vaccine.

V is TRBV5-1 and J is TRBJ1-1; 11 bases are a match to TRBD1. Trimming cost V 0 bases and J 1 base; bases outside gene matches: 5. Germline CDR1 reads SGHRS; CDR2 reads YFSETQ. CDR3 length: 17 amino acids. CDR3 nucleotides: TGCGCCAGCAGCTTGGGGGACAGGGGGATCAGGAACACTGAAGCTTTCTTT. This encodes CASSLGDRGIRNTEAFF.

The rearrangement joins TRBV6-1 to TRBJ1-1; unclear D gene. The V gene lost 6 bases and the J gene lost 0 bases, with 8 bases spanning the gap. This CDR3 has 13 residues. The germline gives CDR1 MNHNS, CDR2 SASEGT. The CDR3 nucleotides are TGTGCCAGCAGACCCATCGTGAACACTGAAGCTTTCTTT. Translated: CASRPIVNTEAFF.

This clonotype was seen many times. The J gene is TRBJ2-7, the V gene TRBV6-5; D might be TRBD1 or TRBD2, each matching 5 bases. Germline CDR1 and CDR2: MNHEY and SVGAGI. Trimming took off 2 bases at V and 3 bases at J, with 14 bases between the two ends. CDR3 length equals 15 residues. The CDR3 DNA is TGTGCCAGCAGTTACCGAGGGCAGGGTGGCTACGAGCAGTACTTC. This translates into CASSYRGQGGYEQYF.

Details on this clonotype: This may arise from a read error, as a much more abundant clone is one base away. V gene TRBV5-1 combines with J gene TRBJ2-7; D not certain. This CDR3 has 16 amino acids. CDR1 is SGHRS and CDR2 is YFSETQ in the germline V gene. Written as DNA, the CDR3 is TGCGCCAGCAGCTGGGGTTCCTGGACGCCGTCCTACGGGCAGTACTTC. The encoded protein is CASSWGSWTPSYGQYF. The full variable domain, with the rest looked up from reference TRBV5-1 and TRBJ2-7, is KAGVTQTPRYLIKTRGQQVTLSCSPISGHRSVSWYQQTPGQGLQFLFEYFSETQRNKGNFPGRFSGRQFSNSRSEMNVSTLELGDSALYLCASSWGSWTPSYGQYFGPGTRLTVT.

The chain links TRBV18 to TRBJ2-7; possibly TRBD2 for D (5 bases). CDR1 is KGHSH, CDR2 LQKENI, per germline. This CDR3 has 14 residues. Trimming cost V 6 bases and J 2 bases, with 14 bases left between them. DNA of the CDR3: TGTGCCAGCTCTCCTCTTGAGGGCGCCTACGAGCAGTACTTC. Translating gives CASSPLEGAYEQYF.

This clonotype was observed many times. The chain carries TRBV7-9 and TRBJ2-1, with D possibly being TRBD1 (5 bases). CDR3 length: 11 residues. V gave up 5 bases and J gave up 10 bases, with 9 bases separating them. Germline V CDR1 and CDR2: SEHNR, FQNEAQ (reference sequence). The CDR3 DNA follows: TGTGCCAGCAGCGACAGCGTGGAGCAGTTCTTC. Translating gives CASSDSVEQFF.

This chain connects TRBV10-3 to TRBJ2-6, with 8 nucleotides matching TRBD1. The CDR3 length is 17 residues. Germline V gene sequence: CDR1 ENHRY, CDR2 SYGVKD. V trimming: 5 bases; J trimming: 2 bases; junction bases outside the gene matches: 8. CDR3 sequence reads: CAISRQGAVAGANVLTF. The CDR3, as DNA: TGTGCCATCAGTCGCCAGGGGGCAGTCGCTGGGGCCAACGTCCTGACTTTC.

For the CDR3, the DNA is TGTGCCAGCAGTTACAATTTGGGGCAGACACAAGAGACCCAGTACTTC. Translation gives CASSYNLGQTQETQYF. The J gene is TRBJ2-5, the V gene TRBV6-5; TRBD1 is a possible D gene (5 bases). Deletions cut 2 bases from V and 2 bases from J, with 15 bases between. The length of the CDR3 is 16 residues. Germline CDR1 reads MNHEY; CDR2 reads SVGAGI.

The chain carries TRBV7-9 and TRBJ2-3; D is ambiguous. The CDR3 extends over 15 amino acids. Germline CDR1 reads SEHNR; CDR2 reads FQNEAQ (reference sequence). Trimming shortened V by 2 bases and J by 0 bases, and 9 bases separated the two germline ends. DNA for the CDR3: TGTGCCAGCAGCTTAAACCGCATGAGCACAGATACGCAGTATTTT. Translation: CASSLNRMSTDTQYF. The entire variable domain, with the rest obtained from reference TRBV7-9 and TRBJ2-3, is as follows: DTGVSQNPRHKITKRGQNVTFRCDPISEHNRLYWYRQTLGQGPEFLTYFQNEAQLEKSRLLSDRFSAERPKGSFSTLEIQRTEQGDSAMYLCASSLNRMSTDTQYFGPGTRLTVL.

This clonotype was detected only a few times. The junction differs from germline at one of its ends, possibly a read error. V usage is TRBV12-3 or TRBV12-4 and J usage is TRBJ2-7; 11 nucleotides line up with TRBD1. This CDR3 has 16 residues. CDR3: CASSSSGTGGFMPQNF. CDR3 sequence (DNA): TGTGCCAGCAGTTCGTCCGGGACAGGGGGTTTTATGCCCCAGAACTTC.

In this sample, this clonotype turned up many times. The chain uses TRBV29-1 and TRBJ2-5; 9 positions match TRBD2. This CDR3 region has 15 residues. From germline, CDR1 is SQVTM and CDR2 ANQGSEA. V lost 4 bases to trimming and J lost 7 bases; unmatched junction nucleotides: 13. The CDR3 DNA follows: TGCAGCGTTGCGTTTTCAGTAGCGGGAGTGGGGACCCAGTACTTC. Amino acid sequence: CSVAFSVAGVGTQYF.

This clonotype has at least ten counts. The chain links TRBV12-3 or TRBV12-4 to TRBJ2-2; D is uncertain. The CDR3 has 13 amino acids. The V end lost 3 bases, the J end lost 5 bases, and 7 bases lay between the germline ends. The chain's CDR3 is CASSFRQTGELFF. CDR3 sequence (DNA): TGTGCCAGCAGTTTCCGGCAAACCGGGGAGCTGTTTTTT.

There are a few counts of this clonotype. The chain has TRBV7-6 and TRBJ2-7; D uncertain. Trimming shortened V by 0 bases and J by 0 bases, and 6 bases separated the two germline ends. In germline, CDR1 is SGHVS, CDR2 FNYEAQ. CDR3 length equals 14 residues. CDR3 sequence reads: CASSLAQNSYEQYF. The CDR3 bases are TGTGCCAGCAGCTTAGCCCAGAACTCCTACGAGCAGTACTTC.

The genes are TRBV10-1 and TRBJ2-7, with a possible D match to TRBD2 (6 bases). CDR3 size: 17 residues. CDR1 and CDR2 from the germline V gene are WNHNN and SYGVQD (reference sequence). The V gene lost 6 bases and the J gene lost 3 bases, with 24 bases spanning the gap. The CDR3 here is CASRLPPEQRASYEQYF. The CDR3 coding sequence is TGCGCCAGCAGACTCCCCCCTGAGCAGCGGGCCAGCTACGAGCAGTACTTC.

This clonotype was seen repeatedly, ten times or more. The rearrangement links TRBV7-2 to TRBJ2-3; no clear D. Trimming took 5 bases from V and 2 from J, leaving 14 bases between them. CDR3 length equals 15 residues. Germline CDR1 reads SGHTA; CDR2 reads FQGNSA. CDR3 amino acids: CASSQMLGSTDTQYF. The CDR3, as DNA: TGTGCCAGCAGCCAAATGCTGGGGTCCACAGATACGCAGTATTTT.

The J gene is TRBJ2-7, the V gene TRBV30, with a weak D call TRBD2 (5 bases). The CDR3 consists of 12 residues. The germline V and J ends were trimmed by 4 bases and 7 bases, with 14 bases remaining between them. The germline gives CDR1 GTSNPN, CDR2 SVGIG (reference sequence). CDR3 in amino acids: CAWNIDYLEQYF. CDR3 coding DNA: TGTGCCTGGAACATCGACTATTTGGAGCAGTACTTC.

About this clonotype itself: A read error may be the cause here, since a much bigger clone is one base away. The chain is built from TRBV12-3 or TRBV12-4 and TRBJ2-1, with 7 positions matching TRBD2. V lost 8 bases to trimming and J lost 3 bases; unmatched junction nucleotides: 7. CDR3 length equals 14 residues. The CDR3 protein is CASGSLADYNEQFF. CDR3 in DNA: TGTGCCAGCGGTTCGCTAGCGGACTACAATGAGCAGTTCTTC.

At least ten counts were recorded for this clonotype. This chain connects TRBV29-1 to TRBJ2-2; tentative D call: TRBD2 (6 bases). CDR1 is SQVTM and CDR2 is ANQGSEA in the germline V gene. Trimming pared 3 bases from V and 8 bases from J, leaving 10 bases between. CDR3 size: 12 residues. The CDR3 reads CSVEVGSGELFF. The CDR3 nucleotides read TGCAGCGTTGAGGTCGGGAGTGGGGAGCTGTTTTTT.

The J gene is TRBJ2-3, the V gene TRBV5-6; 15 nucleotides match TRBD2. V lost 2 bases to trimming and J lost 7 bases; unmatched junction nucleotides: 14. CDR3 size: 19 residues. CDR1 and CDR2 from the germline V gene are SGHDT and YYEEEE. As DNA, the CDR3 is TGTGCCAGCAGCTTACGGACTAGCGGGAGGGCTCAGGAAGGGTATACGCAGTATTTT. Its translation is CASSLRTSGRAQEGYTQYF.

This clonotype was detected ten times or more. The chain combines TRBV7-9 with TRBJ2-7, with D perhaps matching TRBD1 (6 bases). The CDR3 totals 14 residues. Germline V gene lookup returns CDR1 SEHNR and CDR2 FQNEAQ (reference sequence). V lost 5 bases and J 3 bases, leaving 14 bases between the germline ends. CDR3 loop: CASSLPGHDYEQYF. CDR3 sequence (DNA): TGTGCCAGCAGCCTTCCGGGACACGACTACGAGCAGTACTTC.

This clonotype has just a few counts. The J gene is TRBJ2-7, the V gene TRBV27, with TRBD2 matching 11 bases. The CDR3 extends over 17 amino acids. V trimming: 6 bases; J trimming: 1 base; junction bases outside the gene matches: 11. CDR1 and CDR2 (germline): MNHEY, SMNVEV (reference sequence). CDR3 in DNA: TGTGCCAGCAGGCGCCGCGCGGGGACTAGCGGTTCCTACGAGCAGTACTTC. Translating gives CASRRRAGTSGSYEQYF.

The sample holds many counts of this clonotype. The CDR3 DNA follows: TGTGCCAGCAGCTTGGCTGCCGCCTCCTACGAGCAGTACTTC. Translated: CASSLAAASYEQYF. V is TRBV5-6 and J is TRBJ2-7; D is uncertain. Deletions cut 0 bases from V and 0 bases from J, with 7 bases between. Per germline, CDR1 SGHDT and CDR2 YYEEEE. The CDR3 consists of 14 residues.

In this sample, this clonotype turned up a few times. The chain recombines TRBV20-1 with TRBJ2-2, with D tentatively TRBD2 (5 bases). Between the trimmed V and J ends, which lost 0 bases and 5 bases, there was a span of 16 bases. Per the germline V gene, CDR1 is DFQATT and CDR2 is SNEGSKA (reference sequence). The CDR3 has 16 residues. CDR3 sequence: CSARDFAARGTGELFF. The CDR3 bases are TGCAGTGCTAGAGATTTCGCAGCCCGGGGTACCGGGGAGCTGTTTTTT.